Shown below are 3 T cell receptor beta chains from a single sample sequenced in a study of STAT5B mutations in CD4+ large granular lymphocyte leukemia. Assay used: immunoSEQ multiplex PCR; TCRdb lists only in-frame clones, some missing. Of 30,000 to 35,000 clones in the sample, 76% were seen once. Sample: CD4+ T cells from blood buffy coats. The receptor set was obtained from a human donor in good health.

The sample holds a few counts of this clone. The chain links TRBV5-1 to TRBJ1-1; D is unclear. The CDR3 has 14 residues. Trimming stripped 1 base from V and 5 bases from J, with 12 bases between. Germline lookup yields CDR1 SGHRS and CDR2 YFSETQ. CDR3 nucleotide sequence: TGCGCCAGCAGCTTGACGACAATGGTAACTGAAGCTTTCTTT. Its protein product is CASSLTTMVTEAFF.

The chain links TRBV10-2 to TRBJ1-4; perhaps TRBD1 as D (6 bases). V shed 6 bases and J shed 7 bases, with 24 bases lying between them. The CDR3 covers 17 residues. Germline CDR1 WSHSY, CDR2 SAAADI. The CDR3 spells CASRSTFQGPAGEKLFF. CDR3 DNA sequence: TGCGCCAGCAGATCCACTTTCCAGGGGCCGGCGGGTGAAAAACTGTTTTTT.

The chain uses TRBV19 and TRBJ2-3; 9 bases are shared with TRBD1. CDR1 is LNHDA, CDR2 SQIVND, per germline (reference sequence). The CDR3 runs 14 residues. After removal of 6 bases from V and 1 base from J, the junction contained 2 bases not matched to a gene. CDR3 sequence reads: CASRRTGGTDTQYF. The CDR3 DNA follows: TGTGCCAGTAGGCGGACAGGGGGCACAGATACGCAGTATTTT.